This TCR beta chain was sequenced in a study of cytomegalovirus exposure and HLA in healthy donors. PCR amplification relied on 60 Vbeta primers (plus 13 Jbeta primers). Data came from immunoSEQ multiplex PCR; TCRdb stores just in-frame clones and leaves some out. The sample lists under 200,000 clones; over 75% were seen once. Germline CDR1 reads SGHAT; CDR2 reads FQNNGV. This CDR3 is 12 amino acids long. Trimming removed 8 bases at V and 4 bases at J, with 6 bases between. The sample was PBMCs. This receptor was obtained from a man in his forties or fifties in good health and CMV-seronegative. The V and J genes are TRBV11-2 and TRBJ2-6; maybe TRBD2 (6 bases). The CDR3 DNA reads as TGTGCCAGCCGGGGGGGGGCCAACGTCCTGACTTTC. It is translated as CASRGGANVLTF.